This is a list of T cell receptor beta chains from one sample in a study of shared clonotypes between healthy human individuals. The method was immunoSEQ multiplex PCR; TCRdb's version includes in-frame clones alone and lacks a portion of them. The sample has roughly 500,000 clones, around 96% seen once. Input material: naive CD4+ T cells sorted from blood. These receptors were collected from a woman in her 30s in good health. Each CDR3 is given with its conserved first and last residue. The D gene is left open where the match is weak. For some rows the clone size is stated as once, few or many, or as a class when expanded; others skip it.

>TRBD1|TRBV28|.|TRBJ1-5
CASRNRGLGNQPQHF
TGTGCCAGCAGGAACAGGGGGCTCGGCAATCAGCCCCAGCATTTT
>.|TRBV2|.|TRBJ1-2
CASMVQHYGYTF
TGTGCCAGCATGGTGCAGCACTATGGCTACACCTTC
>TRBD1|TRBV6-1|.|TRBJ2-5
CASRTGRETQYF
TGTGCCAGCAGGACAGGGCGCGAGACCCAGTACTTC
>.|TRBV5-1|.|TRBJ1-3
CASSLGGSSGNTIYF
TGCGCCAGCAGCTTGGGAGGGAGCTCTGGAAACACCATATATTTT
>.|TRBV28|.|TRBJ1-1
CASSLFPMRGYTEAFF
TGTGCCAGCAGTTTATTCCCAATGAGGGGGTACACTGAAGCTTTCTTT
>.|TRBV5-1|.|TRBJ1-1
CASTGAGLNTEAFF
TGCGCCAGCACCGGAGCCGGACTTAACACTGAAGCTTTCTTT
>.|TRBV6-5|once|TRBJ2-2
CASSYLRENTGELFF
TGTGCCAGCAGTTACTTGCGGGAGAACACCGGGGAGCTGTTTTTT
>.|TRBV28|.|TRBJ2-7
CASSPAGMVEQYF
TGTGCCAGCAGTCCCGCTGGAATGGTCGAGCAGTACTTC
>.|TRBV7-7|.|TRBJ2-3
CASSQSGATDTQYF
TGTGCCAGCAGCCAAAGCGGTGCCACAGATACGCAGTATTTT
>TRBD1|TRBV7-7|.|TRBJ2-1
CASSAAIPGQGFGEQFF
TGTGCCAGCAGCGCAGCCATTCCGGGACAGGGTTTCGGTGAGCAGTTCTTC